This passage covers 18 T cell receptor beta chains from one sample sequenced in a study of blood T cell repertoires in COVID-19. Sequenced by immunoSEQ multiplex PCR; TCRdb stores in-frame clones only, minus some. The data contain about 150,000 clones, roughly nine tenths of them singletons. The sequenced material came from peripheral blood. These receptors all stem from a middle-aged woman with acute or convalescent COVID-19.

This clone came up a few times. V and J are TRBV11-3 and TRBJ1-5, with a tentative D call TRBD1 (5 bases). This CDR3 has 13 residues. Germline V gives CDR1 SGHNT, CDR2 YENEEA. The V end lost 5 bases, the J end lost 6 bases, and 11 bases lay between the germline ends. The CDR3 DNA sequence: TGTGCCAGCAGCCTACAGGAAGGTCAGCCCCAGCATTTT. Encoded protein: CASSLQEGQPQHF.

The CDR3 spells CASSPRHNSPLHF. CDR3 DNA sequence: TGTGCCAGCAGCCCCCGACACAATTCACCCCTCCACTTT. V and J are TRBV9 and TRBJ1-6; D not certain. CDR3 length: 13 residues. CDR1 is SGDLS and CDR2 is YYNGEE in the germline V gene. The V end lost 4 bases, the J end lost 7 bases, and 9 bases lay between the germline ends.

The chain is built from TRBV18 and TRBJ1-6; possible D gene TRBD1, 5 bases. This CDR3 region has 15 residues. The germline gives CDR1 KGHSH, CDR2 LQKENI. Trimming took 4 bases from V and 5 from J, leaving 12 bases between them. The CDR3 nucleotides are TGTGCCAGCTCACTGGACAAGGTGGATAATTCACCCCTCCACTTT. It codes for CASSLDKVDNSPLHF.

The chain links TRBV16 to TRBJ2-7, with 12 bases fitting TRBD2. This CDR3 region has 14 residues. The ends lost 4 bases at V and 6 bases at J; junction bases unmatched: 4. Germline lookup yields CDR1 KGHSY and CDR2 FQNENV. In DNA form, the CDR3 reads TGTGCCAGCAGCCTCTCGGGACTAGCGGGCGAGCAGTACTTC. Translated: CASSLSGLAGEQYF.

This clone was detected a few times. The chain employs TRBV4-1 and TRBJ2-7, with D possibly matching TRBD2 (6 bases). Trimming left V 4 bases short and J 3 bases short, with 19 bases between. This CDR3 has 16 residues. Germline V CDR1 and CDR2: MGHRA, YSYEKL. The CDR3 spells CASSPHFPRGYYEQYF. Written as DNA, the CDR3 is TGCGCCAGCAGCCCCCATTTTCCGCGGGGCTACTACGAGCAGTACTTC.

V usage is TRBV10-3 and J usage is TRBJ2-1; TRBD2 matches 14 bases. The CDR3 contains 17 residues. After removal of 6 bases from V and 4 bases from J, the junction contained 8 bases not matched to a gene. CDR1 is ENHRY, CDR2 SYGVKD, per germline. CDR3 DNA sequence: TGTGCCATCAGCAAGGTGGGACTAGCGGGGGAGTACAATGAGCAGTTCTTC. It yields the protein CAISKVGLAGEYNEQFF.

This clone was observed a single time. The chain carries TRBV7-6 and TRBJ2-7; TRBD2 matches 9 bases. Unmatched junction bases numbered 3, after V lost 0 bases and J lost 3 bases. Germline V CDR1 and CDR2: SGHVS, FNYEAQ. The CDR3 is 15 amino acids. CDR3 sequence: CASSLALAGNYEQYF. As DNA, the CDR3 is TGTGCCAGCAGCTTAGCCCTAGCGGGGAACTACGAGCAGTACTTC.

The chain recombines TRBV6-5 with TRBJ1-5; tentative D call: TRBD1 (6 bases). V dropped 8 bases and J dropped 1 base, with 15 bases sitting between them. CDR3 length: 15 residues. Germline CDR1 and CDR2: MNHEY and SVGAGI. In DNA, the CDR3 is TGTGCCAGCGGAGAGACAGGTTCAAGCAATCAGCCCCAGCATTTT. Its protein product is CASGETGSSNQPQHF.

The V call is TRBV4-1, the J call TRBJ2-1; possible D gene TRBD2, 6 bases. Germline V gene sequence: CDR1 MGHRA, CDR2 YSYEKL. V was shortened by 4 bases and J by 8 bases, with 6 bases between the two germline ends. CDR3 length: 11 residues. Written as DNA, the CDR3 is TGCGCCAGCAGCCCGGGGGATGAGCAGTTCTTC. Its protein product is CASSPGDEQFF.

The chain uses TRBV28 and TRBJ1-5; 10 bases align to TRBD1. Germline V gives CDR1 MDHEN, CDR2 SYDVKM. The CDR3 loop spans 14 amino acids. Trimming at V came to 6 bases and at J to 6 bases, leaving 5 bases not matched to a gene. The CDR3 loop is CASRTGTGVQPQHF. As DNA, the CDR3 is TGTGCCAGCAGAACCGGGACAGGGGTTCAGCCCCAGCATTTT.

The chain joins TRBV5-1 to TRBJ1-1; D uncertain. The CDR3 runs to 13 residues. Trimming left V 4 bases short and J 7 bases short, with 14 bases between. In germline, CDR1 is SGHRS, CDR2 YFSETQ. CDR3 nucleotide sequence: TGCGCCAGCAGCGAACAAGGCCGCGGTGAAGCTTTCTTT. Encoded protein: CASSEQGRGEAFF.

This clone was seen more than once but under ten times. V and J are TRBV6-5 and TRBJ1-1; D unclear. The germline CDR1 and CDR2 sequences are MNHEY and SVGAGI. CDR3 length: 15 residues. V lost 10 bases, J lost 4 bases, and 22 bases lay in between. In nucleotides, the CDR3 is TGTGCCACCTTAGCGGAGGTCGGTTTGGGCACTGAAGCTTTCTTT. Its translation is CATLAEVGLGTEAFF.

The rearrangement joins TRBV30 to TRBJ2-6, with unresolved D. The V gene lost 8 bases and the J gene lost 1 base, with 15 bases spanning the gap. Germline CDR1 is GTSNPN and CDR2 is SVGIG (reference sequence). The CDR3 contains 15 residues. This CDR3 reads CAESTFGSGANVLTF. The CDR3 DNA reads TGTGCCGAATCCACATTCGGGTCTGGGGCCAACGTCCTGACTTTC.

J is TRBJ1-3 and V is TRBV6-5; 7 nucleotides line up with TRBD1. This CDR3 spans 16 amino acids. The V and J ends lost 0 bases and 2 bases, in that order; junction bases with no gene match: 4. Germline lookup yields CDR1 MNHEY and CDR2 SVGAGI. Here the CDR3 DNA reads TGTGCCAGCAGTTACTCGAAAACAGGGGCTGGAAACACCATATATTTT. Amino acids: CASSYSKTGAGNTIYF.

This clone was observed once. The gene calls are TRBV7-6 and TRBJ1-2; D gene uncertain. Germline CDR1 and CDR2: SGHVS and FNYEAQ. This CDR3 contains 15 residues. Deletions cut 1 base from V and 8 bases from J, with 17 bases between. The DNA of the CDR3 is TGTGCCAGCAGCTTAGGAGGACTGAGCCGTGGGGGCTACACCTTC. Protein: CASSLGGLSRGGYTF.

V is TRBV12-3 or TRBV12-4 and J is TRBJ1-4; 8 bases are shared with TRBD1. The CDR3 consists of 12 residues. The V gene end was trimmed by 4 bases and the J gene end by 11 bases; junction bases not matched to a gene: 3. CDR3 loop: CASSYRGGKLFF. CDR3 nucleotide sequence: TGTGCCAGCAGTTACAGGGGGGGGAAACTGTTTTTT.

The V call is TRBV7-9, the J call TRBJ1-6, with D tentatively TRBD1 (6 bases). In germline, CDR1 is SEHNR, CDR2 FQNEAQ (reference sequence). The CDR3 has 19 residues. Trimming took off 1 base at V and 9 bases at J, with 25 bases between the two ends. The CDR3: CASSLESETAQGLFSPLHF. CDR3 nucleotide sequence: TGTGCCAGCAGCTTAGAGTCCGAGACCGCCCAGGGGTTATTTTCACCCCTCCACTTT.

The chain couples TRBV6-1 to TRBJ2-7; D may be TRBD2 (5 bases). V was clipped by 1 base and J by 7 bases, with 17 bases between them. Germline V gene data show CDR1 as MNHNS and CDR2 as SASEGT. This CDR3 has 15 amino acids. This chain's CDR3 is CASSEEGAYFIEQYF. In DNA, the CDR3 is TGTGCCAGCAGTGAAGAGGGAGCCTACTTCATAGAGCAGTACTTC.